Described below is a single T cell receptor beta chain sequence and its context. As yet, its antigen is unknown. Each donor gave ten milliliters of peripheral blood. The data were taken from a study of blood T cells in healthy people across ages. As for the study in general: Template switching retrieved approximately one barcoded beta molecule for each two T cells.

The germline gives CDR1 GTSNPN, CDR2 SVGIG (reference sequence). The V segment lost 8 bases and the J segment 2 bases; nucleotides outside the gene matches: 9. This CDR3 region has 15 residues. The second PCR ran about 6 to 11 cycles with a sample-barcoded 5' primer and J-beta primers. MiXCR, run by TCRdb on the 5' RACE reads, gives a single entry per CDR3 protein. Among just under 900,000 distinct CDR3 sequences listed, 25% to 30% were seen once. Study-wide results and limits: Strongly correlated with naive T cell percentage was TCR beta diversity.

The sequenced material came from blood. V gene TRBV30 combines with J gene TRBJ2-3; the match to TRBD1 covers 11 bases. The source of this sequence is a woman older than 75 in good health. The CDR3 DNA is TGTGCCCGGAAGAGGGACAGGGGGTTCACAGATACGCAGTATTTT. Its protein is CARKRDRGFTDTQYF.